This is a list of T cell receptor beta chains from one sample in a study of Ad26.COV2.S vaccination and SARS-CoV-2 variants. Measured with immunoSEQ multiplex PCR; TCRdb has only the in-frame clones, and not every one. The data hold roughly 240,000 clones, with approximately 87% observed a single time. Sequenced here: peripheral blood, sampled in a trial of Ad26.COV2.S vaccine versus placebo. These receptors all stem from a person between 18 and 59 years old who received the Ad26.COV2.S COVID-19 vaccine or a placebo. CDR3s include the opening cysteine and the closing phenylalanine or tryptophan. The D gene is left open where the match is weak. Some rows have no size entry. The others give once, few or many, or a class for an expanded clone.

TRBJ2-5	TRBV6-2/TRBV6-3	TRBD2	19	.	CASSRPGLAGGPSAETQYF	TGTGCCAGCAGTCGTCCGGGACTAGCGGGGGGGCCATCGGCCGAGACCCAGTACTTC
TRBJ2-1	TRBV5-6	TRBD1	16	.	CASTLFGQGGYNEQFF	TGTGCCAGCACCCTATTCGGACAGGGGGGGTACAATGAGCAGTTCTTC
TRBJ2-7	TRBV4-1	.	14	once	CASSQDKGRNEQYF	TGCGCCAGCAGCCAAGATAAGGGTAGGAACGAGCAGTACTTC
TRBJ2-1	TRBV9	.	12	.	CASSAVHNEQFF	TGTGCCAGCAGCGCCGTCCACAATGAGCAGTTCTTC
TRBJ1-5	TRBV5-5	.	14	.	CASSWDGGNQPQHF	TGTGCCAGCAGCTGGGACGGCGGCAATCAGCCCCAGCATTTT
TRBJ1-3	TRBV28	.	17	.	CASSLSLTGLSGNTIYF	TGTGCCAGCAGTTTAAGTCTAACAGGGCTATCTGGAAACACCATATATTTT
TRBJ1-5	TRBV6-1	.	17	.	CASSESILGQRNQPQHF	TGTGCCAGCAGTGAATCAATCCTTGGACAGCGCAATCAGCCCCAGCATTTT
TRBJ2-3	TRBV3-1/TRBV3-2	TRBD2	18	.	CASSWGAVWLAGTDTQYF	TGTGCCAGCAGCTGGGGGGCCGTCTGGTTAGCGGGGACAGATACGCAGTATTTT
TRBJ2-7	TRBV9	TRBD1	15	.	CASSPPWTGRYEQYF	TGTGCCAGCAGCCCCCCTTGGACAGGGAGGTACGAGCAGTACTTC
TRBJ2-5	TRBV20-1	.	10	once	CSARVETQYF	TGCAGTGCTAGGGTGGAGACCCAGTACTTC
TRBJ2-5	TRBV7-8	TRBD2	15	.	CASSLLGGDYQTQYF	TGTGCCAGCAGCTTACTCGGTGGGGACTACCAGACCCAGTACTTC
TRBJ1-2	TRBV4-3	.	16	.	CASSQEGVGQPYGYTF	TGCGCCAGCAGCCAAGAGGGTGTAGGACAGCCCTATGGCTACACCTTC
TRBJ1-5	TRBV4-1	.	16	.	CASSQATSPSNQPQHF	TGCGCCAGCAGCCAAGCAACATCCCCCAGCAATCAGCCCCAGCATTTT
TRBJ2-7	TRBV30	.	12	.	CAWTQNVYEQYF	TGTGCCTGGACCCAGAATGTCTACGAGCAGTACTTC
TRBJ2-2	TRBV11-3	.	14	.	CASSLGPDTGELFF	TGTGCCAGCAGCTTAGGCCCGGACACCGGGGAGCTGTTTTTT
TRBJ1-3	TRBV18	TRBD1	18	.	CASSPPGLQGAIENTIYF	TGTGCCAGCTCACCACCGGGATTACAGGGGGCGATCGAAAACACCATATATTTT
TRBJ2-5	TRBV6-2/TRBV6-3	TRBD2	15	.	CASSRTSAGKETQYF	TGTGCCAGCAGCAGGACTAGCGCAGGAAAAGAGACCCAGTACTTC